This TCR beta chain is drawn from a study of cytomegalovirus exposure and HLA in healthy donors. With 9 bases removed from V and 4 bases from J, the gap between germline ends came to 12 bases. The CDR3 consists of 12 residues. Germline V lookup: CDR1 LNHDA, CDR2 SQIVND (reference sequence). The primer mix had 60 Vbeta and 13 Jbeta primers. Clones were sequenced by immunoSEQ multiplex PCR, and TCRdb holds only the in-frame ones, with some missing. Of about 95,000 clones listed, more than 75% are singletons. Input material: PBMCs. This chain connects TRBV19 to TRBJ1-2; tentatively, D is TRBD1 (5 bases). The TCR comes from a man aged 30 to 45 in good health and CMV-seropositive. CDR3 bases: TGTGCCAGCGGCAGGGAGGCCTATGGCTACACCTTC. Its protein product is CASGREAYGYTF. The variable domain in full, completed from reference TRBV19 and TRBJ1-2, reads DGGITQSPKYLFRKEGQNVTLSCEQNLNHDAMYWYRQDPGQGLRLIYYSQIVNDFQKGDIAEGYSVSREKKESFPLTVTSAQKNPTAFYLCASGREAYGYTFGSGTRLTVV.